Given below is one T cell receptor (beta chain) in context. No antigen is known for it. The V segment lost 10 bases and the J segment 7 bases; nucleotides outside the gene matches: 9. Germline CDR1 LNHDA, CDR2 SQIVND (reference sequence). The CDR3 spans 14 residues. Specified time point: late sampling 161 to 241 days after vaccination in a few convalescent patients. Treatment given: approximately nine-day PBMC culture with coronavirus spike peptide pools or control peptides (ViraFEST assay). Peptide-pool expansion of antigen-specific T cells preceded TCR sequencing in ViraFEST. This sample was taken from a study of vaccination and CD4 T cells after COVID-19. The wider study: Overlapping spike peptides of SARS-CoV-2, HCoV-NL63, HCoV-OC43 and HCoV-229E were used, and cells were stimulated with them. Control cultures used a CEFX viral epitope pool, an HIV-1 Nef peptide pool, or no peptide.

Sequencing of the DNA from cultured CD4+ T cells was carried out with the Oncomine TCR Beta short-read assay. Someone extracted genomic DNA from cultured CD4+ T cells. TCRdb recomputed calls from the PCR reads with MiXCR, one row per CDR3 protein. The table includes tens of thousands of distinct CDR3 sequences, 35% detected once. This chain connects TRBV19 to TRBJ2-5, with 13 positions matching TRBD2. The sequence derives from a human donor who had recovered from COVID-19. This specimen consisted of CD4+ T cells from blood, cultured in vitro, obtained about 7 months after SARS-CoV-2 vaccination. The CDR3 DNA is TGTGCCACTAGGGGACTAGCGGGACCCGGGACCCAGTACTTC. It encodes CATRGLAGPGTQYF.